This T cell receptor (beta chain) was identified during a study of identical twins. TCRdb redid the calling of the 5' RACE reads with MiXCR, one entry per CDR3 protein. The table lists some 570,000 distinct CDR3 sequences, around 24% of them singletons. With V trimmed by 6 bases and J by 4 bases, 2 bases remained unmatched. Germline V CDR1 and CDR2: SNHLY, FYNNEI. The length of the CDR3 is 13 residues. These same records also appear under a second study, on yellow fever vaccine responses in identical twins.

What was sequenced was CD4+ T cells sorted from blood. This clonotype was obtained from a woman younger than 30 in good health. V gene TRBV2 combines with J gene TRBJ2-3; 9 bases align to TRBD2. Here the CDR3 DNA reads TGTGCCAGCAGGCGGGGGGGCCCAGATACGCAGTATTTT. It yields the protein CASRRGGPDTQYF.